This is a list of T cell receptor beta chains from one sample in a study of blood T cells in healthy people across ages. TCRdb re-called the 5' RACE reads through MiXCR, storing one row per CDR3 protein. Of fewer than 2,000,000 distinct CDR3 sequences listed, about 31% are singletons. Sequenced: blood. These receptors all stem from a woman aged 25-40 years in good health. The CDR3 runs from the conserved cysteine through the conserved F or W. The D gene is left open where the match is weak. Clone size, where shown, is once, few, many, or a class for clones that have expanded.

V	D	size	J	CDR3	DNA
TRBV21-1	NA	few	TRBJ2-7	CASSPCGGRDEQYF	TGTGCCAGCAGCCCCTGCGGGGGGCGAGACGAGCAGTACTTC
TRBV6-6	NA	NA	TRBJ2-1	CASSREHFSTGTLFF	TGCGCCAGCAGCCGGGAACATTTTTCAACTGGGACCTTGTTCTTC
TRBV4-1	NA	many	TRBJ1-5	CASSQGWGNQPQHF	TGCGCCAGCAGCCAAGGGTGGGGGAATCAGCCCCAGCATTTT
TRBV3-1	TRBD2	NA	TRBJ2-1	CASSQDRGSSLWVHEQFF	TGTGCCAGCAGCCAAGACCGCGGGAGCAGCCTTTGGGTCCATGAGCAGTTCTTC
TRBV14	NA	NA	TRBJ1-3	CASSNPGSSGNTIYF	TGTGCCAGCAGCAATCCGGGCTCCTCTGGAAACACCATATATTTT
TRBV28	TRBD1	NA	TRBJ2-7	CASSLTGDSYEQYF	TGTGCCAGCAGTTTAACAGGGGACTCCTACGAGCAGTACTTC
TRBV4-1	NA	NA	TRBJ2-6	CASSQDHRRNSGANVLTF	TGCGCCAGCAGCCAAGATCACAGGAGAAACTCTGGGGCCAACGTCCTGACTTTC
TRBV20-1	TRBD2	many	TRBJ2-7	CSVGPLAGSSYEQYF	TGCAGTGTTGGCCCACTAGCGGGGAGCTCCTACGAGCAGTACTTC
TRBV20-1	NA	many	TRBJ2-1	CSASAGYEQFF	TGCAGTGCTAGCGCCGGGTATGAGCAGTTCTTC
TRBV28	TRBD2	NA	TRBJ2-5	CASSLSGAGTIEETQYF	TGTGCCAGCAGTTTATCCGGGGCAGGGACTATAGAAGAGACCCAGTACTTC
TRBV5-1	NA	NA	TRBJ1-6	CASSLTGPKYNSPLHF	TGCGCCAGCAGCTTGACGGGGCCAAAGTATAATTCACCCCTCCACTTT
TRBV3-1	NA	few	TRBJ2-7	CASSRGASSYEQYF	TGTGCCAGCAGCCGGGGCGCTAGCTCCTACGAGCAGTACTTC
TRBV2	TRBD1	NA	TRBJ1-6	CASSETGGPDSPLHF	TGTGCCAGCAGTGAAACAGGGGGTCCTGATTCACCCCTCCACTTT
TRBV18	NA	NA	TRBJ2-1	CASSPPWLNNEQFF	TGTGCCAGCTCACCACCCTGGCTGAACAATGAGCAGTTCTTC
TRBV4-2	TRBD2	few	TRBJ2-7	CASSHPGLAGGISYEQYF	TGTGCCAGCAGCCACCCGGGACTAGCGGGGGGGATCTCCTACGAGCAGTACTTC
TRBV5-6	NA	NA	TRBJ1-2	CASSVDTSWGYGYTF	TGTGCCAGCAGCGTGGACACGTCTTGGGGCTATGGCTACACCTTC
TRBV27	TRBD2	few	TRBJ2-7	CASSVQRLAGVHYEQYF	TGTGCCAGCAGTGTCCAAAGACTAGCGGGAGTGCACTACGAGCAGTACTTC
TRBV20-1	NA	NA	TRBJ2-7	CSAMGEPYEQYF	TGCAGTGCTATGGGCGAACCCTACGAGCAGTACTTC
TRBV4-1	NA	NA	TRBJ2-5	CASSQARWETQYF	TGCGCCAGCAGCCAAGCCAGGTGGGAGACCCAGTACTTC
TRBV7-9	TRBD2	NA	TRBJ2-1	CASSPTSGPSYNGQFF	TGTGCCAGCAGCCCGACTAGCGGACCCTCCTACAATGGGCAGTTCTTC
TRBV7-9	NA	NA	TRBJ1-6	CASSPVEANSPLHF	TGTGCCAGCAGCCCTGTGGAGGCGAATTCACCCCTCCACTTT
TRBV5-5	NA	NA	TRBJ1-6	CASSFAGANSLLHF	TGTGCCAGCAGCTTCGCAGGCGCTAATTCACTCCTCCACTTT
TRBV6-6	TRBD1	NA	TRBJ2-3	CASSYPLGQGIADTQYF	TGTGCCAGCAGTTACCCTCTGGGACAGGGCATCGCAGATACGCAGTATTTT
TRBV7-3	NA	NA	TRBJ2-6	CASSYTRPPSGANVLTF	TGTGCCAGCAGCTACACGAGACCCCCCTCTGGGGCCAACGTCCTGACTTTC
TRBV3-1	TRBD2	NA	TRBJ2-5	CASSHRLAGTQETQYF	TGTGCCAGCAGCCACCGACTAGCGGGGACTCAAGAGACCCAGTACTTC
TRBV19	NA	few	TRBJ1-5	CASSMGRHSNQPQHF	TGTGCCAGTAGTATGGGCAGGCATAGCAATCAGCCCCAGCATTTT
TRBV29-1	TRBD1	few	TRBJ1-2	CSVWDSLRYGYTF	TGCAGCGTCTGGGACAGCCTACGCTATGGCTACACCTTC
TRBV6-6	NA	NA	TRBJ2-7	CASRATGYEQYF	TGTGCCAGCAGGGCCACAGGGTACGAGCAGTACTTC
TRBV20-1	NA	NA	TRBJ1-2	CSAGQRDGRYGYTF	TGCAGTGCCGGACAGAGGGACGGCAGATATGGCTACACCTTC
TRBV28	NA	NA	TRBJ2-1	CASSLSYREQFF	TGTGCCAGCAGTCTTTCTTACAGGGAGCAGTTCTTC
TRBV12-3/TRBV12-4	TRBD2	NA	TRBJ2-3	CASGSSGGFTDTQYF	TGTGCCAGCGGGAGTAGCGGGGGCTTCACAGATACGCAGTATTTT
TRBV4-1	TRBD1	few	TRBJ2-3	CASSHQGAWTDTQYF	TGCGCCAGCAGCCACCAGGGGGCCTGGACAGATACGCAGTATTTT
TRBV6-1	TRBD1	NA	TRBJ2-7	CASRRTGSKGTEQYF	TGTGCCAGCAGGCGGACAGGGTCCAAGGGAACCGAGCAGTACTTC
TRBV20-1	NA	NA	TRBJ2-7	CSARSATYYEQYF	TGCAGTGCCAGGTCAGCAACGTATTACGAGCAGTACTTC
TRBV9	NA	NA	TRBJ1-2	CASSPGQIPNYGYTF	TGTGCCAGCAGCCCAGGACAGATTCCTAACTATGGCTACACCTTC
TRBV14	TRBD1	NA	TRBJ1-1	CAGSLMTGGITEAFF	TGTGCCGGCAGCCTTATGACAGGGGGGATCACTGAAGCTTTCTTT
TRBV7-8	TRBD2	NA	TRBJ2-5	CASSQRTSGWETQYF	TGTGCCAGCAGCCAGAGGACTAGCGGGTGGGAGACCCAGTACTTC
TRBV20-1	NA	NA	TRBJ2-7	CSTARGYTYEQYF	TGCAGTACCGCCCGGGGCTATACCTACGAGCAGTACTTC
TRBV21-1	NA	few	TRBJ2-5	CASTIPPGPTQETQYF	TGTGCCAGCACCATCCCCCCGGGGCCCACCCAAGAGACCCAGTACTTC
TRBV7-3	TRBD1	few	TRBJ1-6	CASSPTGGYSPLHF	TGTGCCAGCAGCCCAACAGGGGGCTATTCACCCCTCCACTTT
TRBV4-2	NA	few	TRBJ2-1	CASSQASGEQFF	TGTGCCAGCAGCCAAGCGAGCGGGGAGCAGTTCTTC
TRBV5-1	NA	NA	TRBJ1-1	CASSFTGSKDTEAFF	TGCGCCAGCAGCTTCACAGGTAGCAAGGACACTGAAGCTTTCTTT
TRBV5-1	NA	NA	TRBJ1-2	CASSLVQGSSGYTF	TGCGCCAGCAGCTTGGTACAGGGAAGTAGTGGCTACACCTTC
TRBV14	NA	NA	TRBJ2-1	CASSQDRTSSYNEQFF	TGTGCCAGCAGCCAAGACAGGACCAGCTCCTACAATGAGCAGTTCTTC
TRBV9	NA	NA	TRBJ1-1	CASNMGAANTEAFF	TGTGCCAGCAACATGGGGGCTGCGAACACTGAAGCTTTCTTT
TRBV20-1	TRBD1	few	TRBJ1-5	CSARVKYSQDRGRRGNQPQHF	TGCAGTGCTAGAGTCAAGTATTCCCAGGACAGGGGGCGGAGAGGCAATCAGCCCCAGCATTTT
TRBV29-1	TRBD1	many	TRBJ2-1	CSVGQGLNEQFF	TGCAGCGTTGGACAGGGCCTCAATGAGCAGTTCTTC
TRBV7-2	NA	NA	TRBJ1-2	CASSRGGLYGYTF	TGTGCCAGCTCGAGGGGCGGACTATACGGCTACACCTTC
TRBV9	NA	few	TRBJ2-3	CASSVDGVRSTDTQYF	TGTGCCAGCAGCGTAGATGGCGTCAGAAGCACAGATACGCAGTATTTT
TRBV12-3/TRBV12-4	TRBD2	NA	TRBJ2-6	CASRLIAGGSGANVRTF	TGTGCCAGCAGGTTAATAGCGGGAGGCTCTGGGGCCAACGTCCGGACTTTC
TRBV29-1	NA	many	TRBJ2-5	CSAGRTQETQYF	TGCAGCGCAGGACGGACCCAAGAGACCCAGTACTTC
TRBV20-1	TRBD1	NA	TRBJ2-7	CSALMRTGLDEQYF	TGCAGTGCCCTAATGAGGACAGGTCTCGACGAGCAGTACTTC